The 9 T cell receptor beta chains below come from one sample, sequenced in a study of shared clonotypes between healthy human individuals. Naive CD8 cells, CD45RO-negative and positively selected for CCR7, excluded terminally differentiated effector memory CD45RA+ cells. Clones were sequenced by immunoSEQ multiplex PCR, and TCRdb holds only the in-frame ones, with some missing. The sample contains about 2,100,000 clones, around 93% of which appear only once. Specimen: naive CD8+ T cells from PBMCs. The receptors shown here come from a man between 18 and 29 years old in good health. Some clones in this sample may be carry-over from other donors' samples.

Note on this clone: This sample includes further DNA sequences coding for the same CDR3. The rearrangement links TRBV28 to TRBJ2-1; D not certain. Between the trimmed V and J ends, which lost 8 bases and 1 base, there was a span of 0 bases. This CDR3 comprises 10 residues. Germline V gene lookup returns CDR1 MDHEN and CDR2 SYDVKM. CDR3: CASSYNEQFF. Written as DNA, the CDR3 is TGTGCCAGCTCCTACAATGAGCAGTTCTTC.

The genes are TRBV10-3 and TRBJ1-5; D may be TRBD1 (6 bases). Germline lookup yields CDR1 ENHRY and CDR2 SYGVKD. CDR3 length: 16 residues. V gave up 2 bases and J gave up 6 bases, with 17 bases separating them. CDR3 DNA: TGTGCCATCAGTGAGCGGACAGCCCCAGGGAGTCAGCCCCAGCATTTT. Protein: CAISERTAPGSQPQHF.

The rearrangement uses TRBV29-1 and TRBJ2-1, with a possible D match to TRBD2 (6 bases). The germline gives CDR1 SQVTM, CDR2 ANQGSEA. CDR3 length: 15 residues. Trimming removed 7 bases from V and 4 bases from J, with 20 bases in between. CDR3 nucleotide sequence: TGCAGCGCATCCTTACGGGGGAGGAAATACAATGAGCAGTTCTTC. This encodes CSASLRGRKYNEQFF.

This clone was observed once. V gene TRBV28 combines with J gene TRBJ2-1, with D possibly matching TRBD2 (5 bases). Looked up from germline, CDR1 is MDHEN and CDR2 is SYDVKM. The CDR3 sequence is 13 residues long. Trimming left V 2 bases short and J 9 bases short, with 11 bases between. CDR3 in amino acids: CASSLPFEGEQFF. The CDR3 DNA reads TGTGCCAGCAGTTTACCATTTGAGGGTGAGCAGTTCTTC.

This sequence joins TRBV6-5 and TRBJ2-2, with TRBD1 matching over 9 bases. The CDR3 extends over 15 amino acids. Germline-derived CDR1 and CDR2 are MNHEY and SVGAGI. V was clipped by 5 bases and J by 7 bases; unmatched bases: 8. CDR3 sequence (DNA): TGTGCCAGCAGTACAGGGGGCTGGGATATCGGGGAGCTGTTTTTT. As protein: CASSTGGWDIGELFF.

Notes on this clone: Other DNA sequences in this specimen translate into the identical CDR3. The rearrangement uses TRBV27 and TRBJ2-1, with 11 nucleotides matching TRBD2. V was clipped by 8 bases and J by 7 bases; unmatched bases: 1. The germline V gene encodes CDR1 MNHEY and CDR2 SMNVEV (reference sequence). CDR3 size: 12 residues. CDR3 in amino acids: CASGTSGNEQFF. The CDR3 bases are TGTGCCAGCGGGACTAGCGGAAATGAGCAGTTCTTC.

This rearrangement joins TRBV15 to TRBJ2-5; D is perhaps TRBD2 (6 bases). The CDR3 has 14 amino acids. With 4 bases removed from V and 3 bases from J, the gap between germline ends came to 12 bases. Germline lookup yields CDR1 LNHNV and CDR2 YYDKDF (reference sequence). The CDR3 nucleotides are TGTGCCACCAGCAATGGGACGGGAGAAGAGACCCAGTACTTC. Protein sequence: CATSNGTGEETQYF.

The gene calls are TRBV19 and TRBJ2-7; 7 nucleotides agree with TRBD1. Unmatched junction bases numbered 11, after V lost 9 bases and J lost 0 bases. CDR1 and CDR2 (germline): LNHDA, SQIVND (reference sequence). The CDR3 sequence is 15 residues long. The CDR3, as DNA: TGTGCCAGCTCGAGGGACAGTGACCTCTCCTACGAGCAGTACTTC. Encoded protein: CASSRDSDLSYEQYF. Complete variable domain (other parts from reference TRBV19 and TRBJ2-7): DGGITQSPKYLFRKEGQNVTLSCEQNLNHDAMYWYRQDPGQGLRLIYYSQIVNDFQKGDIAEGYSVSREKKESFPLTVTSAQKNPTAFYLCASSRDSDLSYEQYFGPGTRLTVT.

The chain uses TRBV27 and TRBJ1-1; 7 nucleotides line up with TRBD1. Trimming at V came to 5 bases and at J to 4 bases, leaving 10 bases not matched to a gene. In germline, CDR1 is MNHEY, CDR2 SMNVEV (reference sequence). The CDR3 is 15 residues long. The CDR3 bases are TGTGCCAGCAGTCCGCTAGGGGGCGCCCCCACTGAAGCTTTCTTT. This encodes CASSPLGGAPTEAFF.